The next 21 T cell receptor beta chains were all read from a single sample in a study of T cell changes during pregnancy in multiple sclerosis. Libraries were prepared by immunoSEQ multiplex PCR; TCRdb keeps only in-frame clonotypes and omits some of them. The top ten hold over 2% of the sample, which has 64,000 or so clones, around 97% seen once. The sample here was CD8+ T cells from peripheral blood mononuclear cells, taken after pregnancy. These receptors originate from a female donor with multiple sclerosis, enrolled in a pregnancy study.

V and J are TRBV2 and TRBJ1-2; a weak D match, TRBD1 (6 bases). Germline values: CDR1 SNHLY, CDR2 FYNNEI. Trimming removed 8 bases from V and 4 bases from J, with 14 bases in between. This CDR3 is 13 amino acids long. CDR3 in DNA: TGTGCCAGCGGAGACAGGAGACTCTATGGCTACACCTTC. This sequence encodes CASGDRRLYGYTF. Complete variable domain (other parts from reference TRBV2 and TRBJ1-2): EPEVTQTPSHQVTQMGQEVILRCVPISNHLYFYWYRQILGQKVEFLVSFYNNEISEKSEIFDDQFSVERPDGSNFTLKIRSTKLEDSAMYFCASGDRRLYGYTFGSGTRLTVV.

The chain recombines TRBV6-5 with TRBJ2-7; D call uncertain. The V end was cut by 0 bases, the J end by 4 bases, with 10 bases between. CDR3 length: 14 amino acids. The germline V gene has CDR1 MNHEY and CDR2 SVGAGI. This CDR3 is CASSYSRSGYEQYF. CDR3 nucleotides: TGTGCCAGCAGTTACTCGAGATCGGGTTACGAGCAGTACTTC.

The chain has TRBV9 and TRBJ2-5, with D perhaps TRBD1 (6 bases). The germline V and J ends were trimmed by 0 bases and 3 bases, with 9 bases remaining between them. CDR1 and CDR2 from the germline V gene are SGDLS and YYNGEE. There are 14 residues in the CDR3. The CDR3 reads CASSVAAGEETQYF. In nucleotides, the CDR3 is TGTGCCAGCAGCGTAGCGGCAGGGGAAGAGACCCAGTACTTC.

The chain combines TRBV7-2 with TRBJ2-3, with 9 bases identical to TRBD2. CDR3 length: 19 amino acids. Germline trimming cut 5 bases from V and 2 bases from J; bases unmatched to any gene: 17. CDR1 SGHTA and CDR2 FQGNSA come from the germline V gene. This chain's CDR3 is CASSGLTERAGGDTDTQYF. The CDR3 nucleotides are TGTGCCAGCAGCGGACTTACCGAGAGAGCGGGAGGTGACACAGATACGCAGTATTTT.

This chain uses TRBV19 with TRBJ2-2; possibly TRBD1 for D (6 bases). Germline V gene lookup returns CDR1 LNHDA and CDR2 SQIVND (reference sequence). Trimming took 5 bases from V and 0 from J, leaving 10 bases between them. This CDR3 spans 15 amino acids. CDR3 in DNA: TGTGCCAGTAGTGTGACAGGATCGAACACCGGGGAGCTGTTTTTT. This encodes CASSVTGSNTGELFF.

This clone came up once. The rearrangement links TRBV5-1 to TRBJ2-3; TRBD2 matches 12 bases. Germline CDR1 and CDR2: SGHRS and YFSETQ. The V and J ends lost 0 bases and 2 bases, in that order; junction bases with no gene match: 7. The CDR3 is made up of 18 amino acids. The CDR3 region has the DNA TGCGCCAGCAGCTTGGCCCTAGCGGGAGGGCCAGCCACAGATACGCAGTATTTT. Encoded protein: CASSLALAGGPATDTQYF.

V and J are TRBV6-1 and TRBJ2-3; 11 bases match TRBD2. There are 14 residues in the CDR3. CDR1 and CDR2 from the germline V gene are MNHNS and SASEGT. Unmatched junction bases numbered 3, after V lost 8 bases and J lost 2 bases. CDR3 in DNA: TGTGCCAGCCTAGCGGGAGGCTACACAGATACGCAGTATTTT. It translates to CASLAGGYTDTQYF.

V and J are TRBV5-5 and TRBJ2-7, with 8 bases identical to TRBD1. The CDR3 loop spans 14 amino acids. The V and J ends lost 0 bases and 4 bases, in that order; junction bases with no gene match: 3. The germline gives CDR1 SGHKS, CDR2 YYEKEE (reference sequence). CDR3 bases: TGTGCCAGCAGCTTGGGGACAGGGAATTACGAGCAGTACTTC. Translation gives CASSLGTGNYEQYF. The full variable domain, with the rest looked up from reference TRBV5-5 and TRBJ2-7, is DAGVTQSPTHLIKTRGQQVTLRCSPISGHKSVSWYQQVLGQGPQFIFQYYEKEERGRGNFPDRFSARQFPNYSSELNVNALLLGDSALYLCASSLGTGNYEQYFGPGTRLTVT.

The CDR3 is CASRLGQGYGYTF. CDR3 coding DNA: TGTGCCAGCCGCCTGGGACAGGGATATGGCTACACCTTC. The chain links TRBV25-1 to TRBJ1-2; 9 positions agree with TRBD1. Germline CDR1 MGHDK, CDR2 SYGVNS. The CDR3 runs 13 residues. The ends lost 8 bases at V and 5 bases at J; junction bases unmatched: 6.

The V gene is TRBV21-1, the J gene TRBJ2-1; TRBD2, the table's D call, was not compared with the DNA. TRBV21-1 has pseudogene status. The CDR3 consists of 14 residues. CDR3 in DNA: TGTGCCAGCAGCAAAGGGGGAGGGGGGAATGAGCAGTTCTTC. It yields the protein CASSKGGGGNEQFF.

The V gene is TRBV6-1, the J gene TRBJ2-3; D call uncertain. CDR3 length equals 14 residues. V was clipped by 1 base and J by 6 bases, with 11 bases between them. The germline V gene encodes CDR1 MNHNS and CDR2 SASEGT. The CDR3 DNA reads as TGTGCCAGCAGTGAAGTGGTAGCCACCGATACGCAGTATTTT. Translating gives CASSEVVATDTQYF.

V is TRBV27 and J is TRBJ2-1; D remains ambiguous. The germline CDR1 and CDR2 sequences are MNHEY and SMNVEV (reference sequence). This CDR3 has 13 residues. V was cut by 6 bases and J by 0 bases, with 6 bases left in between. The CDR3 DNA reads TGTGCCAGCAGAGGCGGCTCCTACAATGAGCAGTTCTTC. The encoded protein is CASRGGSYNEQFF.

This rearrangement joins TRBV2 to TRBJ1-1; D may be TRBD1 (5 bases). V lost 11 bases and J lost 3, with 13 bases in between. The CDR3 loop spans 12 amino acids. Germline-derived CDR1 and CDR2 are SNHLY and FYNNEI. CDR3 in amino acids: CAGLGVHTEAFF. DNA for the CDR3: TGTGCCGGGTTAGGGGTGCACACTGAAGCTTTCTTT.

This chain joins TRBV28 and TRBJ2-7; 11 positions match TRBD1. V trimming: 7 bases; J trimming: 3 bases; junction bases outside the gene matches: 5. Germline V lookup: CDR1 MDHEN, CDR2 SYDVKM. The CDR3 loop spans 14 amino acids. The CDR3 region is CASTFGTGGYEQYF. The CDR3 DNA reads TGTGCCAGCACCTTCGGGACAGGGGGCTACGAGCAGTACTTC.

The DNA for the CDR3 is TGTGCCAGCAGCCCCGACAGTAAAGAGACCCAGTACTTC. Amino acids: CASSPDSKETQYF. The V gene is TRBV7-9, the J gene TRBJ2-5, with a possible D match to TRBD1 (5 bases). The CDR3 is 13 residues long. Germline V gene data show CDR1 as SEHNR and CDR2 as FQNEAQ (reference sequence). Trimming took 5 bases from V and 3 from J, leaving 10 bases between them.

V and J are TRBV7-9 and TRBJ2-3, with 10 bases fitting TRBD2. V dropped 6 bases and J dropped 2; count of bases not matched to a gene: 5. Germline V gene data show CDR1 as SEHNR and CDR2 as FQNEAQ (reference sequence). This CDR3 is built from 15 residues. The CDR3 here is CASSPSGGYTDTQYF. The CDR3 DNA follows: TGTGCCAGCAGTCCTAGCGGGGGCTACACAGATACGCAGTATTTT. Using reference TRBV7-9 and TRBJ2-3 for the parts outside the CDR3, the full variable domain is DTGVSQNPRHKITKRGQNVTFRCDPISEHNRLYWYRQTLGQGPEFLTYFQNEAQLEKSRLLSDRFSAERPKGSFSTLEIQRTEQGDSAMYLCASSPSGGYTDTQYFGPGTRLTVL.

This clone came up once. The chain links TRBV4-1 to TRBJ2-5; perhaps TRBD1 as D (5 bases). The V gene's germline CDR1 is MGHRA and CDR2 YSYEKL. V shed 1 base and J shed 4 bases, with 10 bases lying between them. This CDR3 comprises 14 residues. The CDR3 sequence is CASSQGQGPETQYF. In DNA, the CDR3 is TGCGCCAGCAGCCAAGGTCAGGGCCCAGAGACCCAGTACTTC.

V gene TRBV6-5 combines with J gene TRBJ2-7, with no clear D. There are 12 residues in the CDR3. V was cut by 2 bases and J by 4 bases, with 6 bases left in between. Germline CDR1 reads MNHEY; CDR2 reads SVGAGI. The CDR3: CASSYAQYEQYF. In DNA, the CDR3 is TGTGCCAGCAGTTACGCCCAGTACGAGCAGTACTTC.

V and J are TRBV5-6 and TRBJ1-1; the D is unclear. Germline values: CDR1 SGHDT, CDR2 YYEEEE. V lost 0 bases and J 4 bases, leaving 4 bases between the germline ends. CDR3 size: 12 residues. CDR3 loop: CASSLVSTEAFF. CDR3 coding DNA: TGTGCCAGCAGCTTGGTTAGCACTGAAGCTTTCTTT.

The chain is built from TRBV15 and TRBJ2-1; weak D call: TRBD2 (6 bases). Germline CDR1 and CDR2: LNHNV and YYDKDF (reference sequence). Trimming took 5 bases from V and 3 from J, leaving 14 bases between them. CDR3 length equals 15 residues. In DNA form, the CDR3 reads TGTGCCACCAGCGCACCGGGACTGATCTACAATGAGCAGTTCTTC. Translating gives CATSAPGLIYNEQFF.

This chain links TRBV9 with TRBJ1-1, with D tentatively TRBD1 (5 bases). In germline, CDR1 is SGDLS, CDR2 YYNGEE. The V end was cut by 7 bases, the J end by 10 bases, with 17 bases between. The CDR3 length is 12 residues. This CDR3 is CASGGNGVGAFF. The DNA for the CDR3 is TGTGCCAGCGGGGGGAACGGCGTGGGAGCTTTCTTT.